This T cell receptor (beta chain) was found in a study of cytomegalovirus exposure and HLA in healthy donors. Germline V CDR1 and CDR2: MNHNS, SASEGT. Trimming took 2 bases from V and 8 from J, leaving 15 bases between them. The CDR3 is 15 residues long. As to this clone: What it recognizes is unknown.

The study, taken as a whole, reports: A reported reduction in N-insertions relative to the roughly 710-donor mean was seen in an Asian-associated ancestry cluster in a later analysis. Many donors shared some public TCRs, even though most TCR sequences were rare. Later genetic work tied a missense DCLRE1C variant to beta-chain V and J trimming.

The primer mix had 60 Vbeta and 13 Jbeta primers. Some clones are missing from TCRdb's copy, which holds only in-frame ones; the method was immunoSEQ multiplex PCR. The table records 150,000 to 200,000 clones, over 60% of them present only once. Sequences were obtained from PBMCs. The TCR was taken from a woman in her twenties or thirties in good health and CMV-seronegative. The rearrangement uses TRBV6-1 and TRBJ1-4, with D possibly matching TRBD1 (5 bases). This CDR3 is CASSEWGGPVEKLFF. In DNA, the CDR3 is TGTGCCAGCAGTGAATGGGGGGGTCCGGTAGAAAAACTGTTTTTT.